The following is a T cell receptor beta chain sequence with its context. Its antigen is currently not known. One base away there is no much larger clone; base qualities are not given. The entry originates in a study of OX40 agonist ivuxolimab in advanced cancers. The study in broad terms: Ivuxolimab was a fully human IgG2 agonistic monoclonal antibody targeting the costimulatory receptor OX40 (CD134). Intravenous ivuxolimab was administered to patients every 2 weeks at six dose levels: 0.01, 0.1, 0.3, 1.5, 3 and 10 mg/kg. Of the approximately 50 dose-escalation patients, hepatocellular carcinoma was present in about 19, melanoma in some 15, renal cell carcinoma in 9 and head and neck cancer in 9. The dose-escalation cohort was roughly 80% male with a mean age of around 64 years, ranging from roughly 20 to 80. Patients were allowed to have had prior anti-PD-1, anti-PD-L1 or anti-CTLA-4 therapy, and around 40% of the dose-escalation patients had previously received checkpoint inhibitors. Three dose-escalation patients achieved partial responses, one with hepatocellular carcinoma and two with cutaneous melanoma. The purpose of peripheral TCRbeta sequencing was to test whether ivuxolimab changed TCR sequence diversity and led to clonal T-cell expansion. The paper reports the monotherapy dose-escalation portion (N = 52 patients) of the phase I ivuxolimab trial. Study-wide conclusions, independent of this receptor: Clonal expansion of both CD4+ and CD8+ blood T cells was observed from baseline to week 6 at doses 0.1 to 3.0 mg/kg. Low levels of normalized T-cell clonal expansion were also seen in some nonresponding patients. The antigen specificity of the peripheral T cells that underwent clonal expansion was not determined. In the 0.1-3.0 mg/kg groups, partial responders had among the lowest normalized peripheral clonal expansion, particularly in CD8+ T cells. After ivuxolimab, CD8+ T cells had more expanded clones than CD4+ T cells on average.

Genomic DNA was extracted from sorted cells for sequencing of the TCRbeta CDR3 region. The immunoSEQ Assay was used for sequencing of TCRbeta CDR3 regions. TCRdb obtained this table from immuneACCESS and retained in-frame rearrangements with V and J assigned. These tables miss some clones; where compared with another copy, unresolved V genes account for less than half of the shortfall, and the remainder is unexplained. This sample comprises roughly 70,000 clones, approximately 86% of them detected only once. Around 2.3% of the sample is in the top ten clones. Trimming costs V 6 bases and J 7 bases, and their ends lie 15 bases apart. Reading from cysteine to phenylalanine, the CDR3 counts 13 amino acids. This entry keeps only the CDR3 DNA: 39 bases, framed from base 1. The germline V gene encodes CDR1 WSHSY and CDR2 SAAADI. The trial excluded patients who had a history of autoimmune disease or were on systemic immunosuppression. Peripheral blood for TCR sequencing was drawn from every dose cohort at baseline, at cycle 4 day 1 and at cycle 7 day 1. The samples were taken from a phase I, first-in-human, multicenter, open-label dose-escalation trial of ivuxolimab. Adults with locally advanced or metastatic melanoma, renal cell carcinoma, hepatocellular carcinoma or head and neck squamous cell carcinoma were enrolled in the trial. Before TCR sequencing, CD4+ T cells and CD8+ T cells from peripheral blood were sorted into separate populations.

Recombination linked TRBV10-2 to TRBJ1-1, with a weak D call of TRBD1 (5 bases match). The TCR sequence derives from an adult with an advanced solid tumor such as melanoma, head and neck, liver or kidney cancer. Sequencing was performed on CD4+ or CD8+ T cells sorted from blood, taken in a trial of the OX40 agonist ivuxolimab. The nucleotide sequence reads TGCGCCAGCAGAATGGGGGGTGGGAGTGAAGCTTTCTTT. This yields the protein CASRMGGGSEAFF.